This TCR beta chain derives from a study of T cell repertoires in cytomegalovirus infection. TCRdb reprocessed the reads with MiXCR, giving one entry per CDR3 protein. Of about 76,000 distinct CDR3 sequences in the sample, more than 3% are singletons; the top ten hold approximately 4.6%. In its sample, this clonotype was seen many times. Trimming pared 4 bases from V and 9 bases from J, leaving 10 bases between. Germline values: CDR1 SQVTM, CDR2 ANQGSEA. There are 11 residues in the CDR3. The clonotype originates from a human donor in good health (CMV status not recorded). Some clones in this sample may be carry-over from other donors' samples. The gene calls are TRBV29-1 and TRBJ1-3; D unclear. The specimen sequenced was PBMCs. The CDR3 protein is CSVANHTTIYF. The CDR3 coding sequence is TGCAGCGTTGCAAACCATACCACCATATATTTT.